The clone carrying this T cell receptor (beta chain) came up many times. This sample was taken from a study of T-cell reconstitution after alpha-beta-depleted transplantation in children. As it was prepared, the TCRbeta library received unique molecular identifiers. TCRdb re-called the PCR reads through MiXCR, storing one row per CDR3 protein. The table shows 400,000 to 500,000 distinct CDR3 sequences, with roughly 10% occurring only once. This CDR3 spans 13 amino acids. V was clipped by 3 bases and J by 9 bases, with 12 bases between them. The chain recombines TRBV12-3 or TRBV12-4 with TRBJ1-5, with a tentative D call TRBD1 (5 bases). The material sequenced was PBMCs from the stem cell graft donor, taken from the stem cell graft. The sequence was obtained from a human donor who donated a stem cell graft to a child with acute myeloid leukemia. The CDR3 here is CASSFGSGRPQHF. The CDR3 DNA reads TGTGCCAGCAGTTTCGGGTCGGGGCGGCCCCAGCATTTT.